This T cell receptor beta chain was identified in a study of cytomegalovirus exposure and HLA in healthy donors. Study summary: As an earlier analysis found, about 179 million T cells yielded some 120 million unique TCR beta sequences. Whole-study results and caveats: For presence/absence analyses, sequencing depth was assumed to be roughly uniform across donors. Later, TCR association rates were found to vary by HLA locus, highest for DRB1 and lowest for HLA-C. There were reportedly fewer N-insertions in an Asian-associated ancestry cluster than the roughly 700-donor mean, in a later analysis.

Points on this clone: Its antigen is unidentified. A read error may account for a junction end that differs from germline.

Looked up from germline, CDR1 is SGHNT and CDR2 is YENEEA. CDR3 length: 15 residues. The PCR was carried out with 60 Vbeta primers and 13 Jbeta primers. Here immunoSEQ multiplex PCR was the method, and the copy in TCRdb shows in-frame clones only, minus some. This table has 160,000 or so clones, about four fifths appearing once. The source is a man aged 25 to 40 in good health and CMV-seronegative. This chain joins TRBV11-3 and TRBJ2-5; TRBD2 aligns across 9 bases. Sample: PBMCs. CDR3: CTSSLGGLAEETQYF. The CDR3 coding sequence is TGTACCAGCAGCTTAGGGGGACTAGCCGAGGAGACCCAGTACTTC.